The 10 T cell receptor beta chains reported below all come from one sample, sequenced in a study of T cells in severe cutaneous drug reactions. Bulk and single-cell libraries used iRepertoire multiplex PCR with TCR subtype-specific primers. TCRdb reworked the multiplex PCR reads into one entry per CDR3 protein, no DNA. The listing records 9,000 to 13,000 distinct CDR3 sequences. Sequenced patients had Stevens-Johnson syndrome or toxic epidermal necrolysis caused by carbamazepine. Sequencing was performed on cells from a skin blister. Source of these receptors: a human donor with Stevens-Johnson syndrome, a severe cutaneous drug reaction.

This chain connects TRBV29-1 to TRBJ1-1; TCRdb's assignment of TRBD1 cannot be checked, as there is no DNA. This CDR3 has 13 amino acids. Germline CDR1 SQVTM, CDR2 ANQGSEA. CDR3 sequence reads: CSVGQGEDTEAFF.

This clonotype is called large (0.1 to 1%) based on its frequency. V is TRBV20-1 and J is TRBJ2-1; TCRdb reports TRBD2, a call that lacks DNA to check it against. Germline loops: CDR1 DFQATT, CDR2 SNEGSKA (reference sequence). The CDR3 length is 17 residues. CDR3 amino acids: CSAYRIKLDLTYNEQFF.

V is TRBV20-1 and J is TRBJ1-5; the D call from TCRdb, TRBD1, cannot be confirmed without DNA. This CDR3 comprises 17 residues. In germline, CDR1 is DFQATT, CDR2 SNEGSKA (reference sequence). CDR3 in amino acids: CSARPLIGTGSNQPQHF.

The gene calls are TRBV29-1 and TRBJ1-2; checking the TCRdb D call of TRBD1 is not possible without DNA. The CDR3 spans 13 residues. Germline CDR1 is SQVTM and CDR2 is ANQGSEA. CDR3 residues: CSHAPQGNYGYTF.

Measured by frequency, this clonotype is medium-sized. The rearrangement uses TRBV20-1 and TRBJ2-3. CDR3 size: 13 residues. CDR1 is DFQATT, CDR2 SNEGSKA, per germline (reference sequence). The CDR3 sequence is CSARGRLTDTQYF.

The V and J genes are TRBV29-1 and TRBJ1-4; as DNA is missing, the TRBD1 call by TCRdb cannot be tested. Germline loops: CDR1 SQVTM, CDR2 ANQGSEA. The length of the CDR3 is 14 residues. This CDR3 reads CSVEDFAGSEKLFF.

The chain recombines TRBV20-1 with TRBJ2-1; TCRdb gives TRBD2 as the D gene, but with no DNA this cannot be confirmed. This CDR3 has 16 residues. Germline CDR1 and CDR2: DFQATT and SNEGSKA (reference sequence). The CDR3 sequence is CSARDNSLAVNNEQFF.

This rearrangement joins TRBV29-1 to TRBJ1-2. Germline CDR1 and CDR2: SQVTM and ANQGSEA. The CDR3 is made up of 11 amino acids. The CDR3 protein is CSVLTREGYTF. Variable domain in full (rest from reference TRBV29-1 and TRBJ1-2): SAVISQKPSRDICQRGTSLTIQCQVDSQVTMMFWYRQQPGQSLTLIATANQGSEATYESGFVIDKFPISRPNLTFSTLTVSNMSPEDSSIYLCSVLTREGYTFGSGTRLTVV.

CDR3 in amino acids: CSVDVGSNQPQHF. This chain uses TRBV29-1 with TRBJ1-5. Germline CDR1 reads SQVTM; CDR2 reads ANQGSEA. This CDR3 has 13 residues.

This chain uses TRBV7-2 with TRBJ2-3; the D call from TCRdb, TRBD2, cannot be confirmed without DNA. The CDR3 runs 16 residues. Germline assignment: CDR1 SGHTA and CDR2 FQGNSA. CDR3 residues: CASSLVPSGRADTQYF.